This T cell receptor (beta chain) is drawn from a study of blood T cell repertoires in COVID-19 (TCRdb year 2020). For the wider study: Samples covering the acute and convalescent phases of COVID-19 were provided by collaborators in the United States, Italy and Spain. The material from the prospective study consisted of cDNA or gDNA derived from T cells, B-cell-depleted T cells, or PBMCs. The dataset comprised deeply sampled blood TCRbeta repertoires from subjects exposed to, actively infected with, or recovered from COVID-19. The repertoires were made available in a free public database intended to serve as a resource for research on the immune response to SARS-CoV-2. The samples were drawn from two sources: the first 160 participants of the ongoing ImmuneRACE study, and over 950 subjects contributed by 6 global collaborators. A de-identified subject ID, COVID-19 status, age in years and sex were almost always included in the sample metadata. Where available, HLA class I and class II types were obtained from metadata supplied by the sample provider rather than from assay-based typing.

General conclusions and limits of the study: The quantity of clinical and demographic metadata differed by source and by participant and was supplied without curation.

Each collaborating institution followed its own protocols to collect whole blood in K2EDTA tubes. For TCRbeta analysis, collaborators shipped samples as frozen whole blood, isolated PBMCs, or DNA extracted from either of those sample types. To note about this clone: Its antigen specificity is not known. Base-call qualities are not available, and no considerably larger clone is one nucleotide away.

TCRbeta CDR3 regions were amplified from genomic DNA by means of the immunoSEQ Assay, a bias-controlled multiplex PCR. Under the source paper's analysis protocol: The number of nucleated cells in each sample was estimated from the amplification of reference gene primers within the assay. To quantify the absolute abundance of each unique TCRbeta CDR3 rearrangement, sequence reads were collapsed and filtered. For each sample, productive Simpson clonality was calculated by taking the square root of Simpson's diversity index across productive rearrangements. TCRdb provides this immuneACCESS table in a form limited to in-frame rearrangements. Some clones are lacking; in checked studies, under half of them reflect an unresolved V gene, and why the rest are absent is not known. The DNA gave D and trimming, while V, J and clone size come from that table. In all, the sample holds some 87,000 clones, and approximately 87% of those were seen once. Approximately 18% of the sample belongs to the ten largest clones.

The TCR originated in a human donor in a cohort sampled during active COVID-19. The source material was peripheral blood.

The bases read TGTGCCAGCAGCCGTAACCCCGGGGGGGGGTGTGGAAACACCATATATTTT. This sequence encodes CASSRNPGGGCGNTIYF. The chain is assembled from TRBV11-2 and TRBJ1-3; TRBD1 could be the D gene, as 5 bases match. For CDR1 and CDR2, the germline V gene lists SGHAT and FQNNGV. V is shortened by 5 bases, J by 3 bases, and the region joining them spans 20 bases. The CDR3 numbers 17 residues from cysteine through phenylalanine. The entry retains the CDR3 DNA only, 51 bases that are in frame from base 1.